A selection of T cell receptor beta chains follows, all from one sample in a study of blood T cell repertoires in COVID-19. Using immunoSEQ multiplex PCR, the repertoire was profiled, and TCRdb retains in-frame clones only, with some absent. The table has roughly 120,000 clones, roughly 85% seen once. The sequencing input was peripheral blood. The receptors stem from a human donor in a cohort sampled during active COVID-19. Both conserved end residues are part of each CDR3. The D gene is left open where the match is weak.

>TRBD1|TRBJ2-7|TRBV6-5
CASSTIRGFPHEQYF
TGTGCCAGCAGTACGATCAGGGGGTTCCCCCACGAGCAGTACTTC
>TRBD1|TRBJ1-5|TRBV6-1
CASSDPAGGQPQHF
TGTGCCAGCAGTGATCCGGCAGGGGGCCAGCCCCAGCATTTT
>NA|TRBJ1-1|TRBV20-1
CSAGRGTEAFF
TGCAGTGCTGGAAGAGGGACTGAAGCTTTCTTT
>NA|TRBJ1-1|TRBV10-3
CATRRGDTEAFF
TGTGCCACACGCCGGGGGGACACTGAAGCTTTCTTT
>NA|TRBJ2-1|TRBV9
CASSVSTGKDEQFF
TGTGCCAGCAGCGTCTCAACCGGGAAGGATGAGCAGTTCTTC
>NA|TRBJ1-1|TRBV29-1
CSVGQGLNTEAFF
TGCAGCGTGGGCCAGGGATTGAACACTGAAGCTTTCTTT
>NA|TRBJ1-2|TRBV9
CASSVDRTAAYGYTF
TGTGCCAGCAGCGTAGACAGGACCGCTGCGTATGGCTACACCTTC
>TRBD1|TRBJ1-2|TRBV7-3
CASSFSPRDRVRGYTF
TGTGCCAGCAGCTTCTCCCCCCGGGACAGGGTGAGGGGCTACACCTTC
>NA|TRBJ2-3|TRBV24-1
CATSDPGGTDTQYF
TGTGCCACCAGTGATCCCGGGGGCACAGATACGCAGTATTTT
>TRBD2|TRBJ2-3|TRBV18
CASSPQGTRSGVTDTQYF
TGTGCCAGCTCACCACAAGGGACTCGCAGCGGGGTCACAGATACGCAGTATTTT
>NA|TRBJ2-2|TRBV2
CASTGGRNTGELFF
TGTGCCAGCACGGGGGGCCGGAACACCGGGGAGCTGTTTTTT
>TRBD2|TRBJ2-7|TRBV5-1
CASSNGLAGSISSYEQYF
TGCGCCAGCAGCAACGGACTAGCGGGGTCGATAAGCTCCTACGAGCAGTACTTC
>NA|TRBJ2-1|TRBV5-5
CATGAIGRSYNEQFF
TGTGCCACTGGGGCGATCGGCCGCTCCTACAATGAGCAGTTCTTC
>TRBD1|TRBJ1-2|TRBV9
CASSLDRGYGYTF
TGTGCCAGCAGCCTGGACAGGGGCTATGGCTACACCTTC
>TRBD2|TRBJ2-1|TRBV5-1
CASSLVFRGGFNEQFF
TGCGCCAGCAGCTTGGTTTTTCGGGGGGGCTTCAATGAGCAGTTCTTC
>NA|TRBJ1-4|TRBV6-2/TRBV6-3
CASSYSREGVVKLFF
TGTGCCAGCAGTTATAGCAGGGAAGGTGTGGTTAAACTGTTTTTT
>NA|TRBJ2-5|TRBV14
CASSQYQETQYF
TGTGCCAGCAGCCAATATCAAGAGACCCAGTACTTC
>TRBD2|TRBJ2-3|TRBV7-7
CASSSGGARTDTQYF
TGTGCTAGCAGCTCCGGGGGGGCCCGCACAGATACGCAGTATTTT
>NA|TRBJ2-6|TRBV19
CASSFTSSGANVLTF
TGTGCCAGTAGCTTCACAAGCTCTGGGGCCAACGTCCTGACTTTC